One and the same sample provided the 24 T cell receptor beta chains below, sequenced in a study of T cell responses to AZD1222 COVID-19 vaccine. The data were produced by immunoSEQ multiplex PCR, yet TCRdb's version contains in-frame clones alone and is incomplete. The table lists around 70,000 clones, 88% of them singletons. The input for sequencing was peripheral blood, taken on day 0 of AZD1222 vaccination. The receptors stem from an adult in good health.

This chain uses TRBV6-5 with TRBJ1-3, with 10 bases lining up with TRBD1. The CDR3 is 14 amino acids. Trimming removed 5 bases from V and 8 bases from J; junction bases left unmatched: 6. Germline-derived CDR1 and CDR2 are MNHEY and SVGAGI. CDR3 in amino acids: CASSTGQGRDTIYF. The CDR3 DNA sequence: TGTGCCAGCAGTACGGGACAGGGGAGAGACACCATATATTTT.

In DNA, the CDR3 is TGTGCCAGCAGTGACCCGGAGGGAGGGGCTGCTGAAAAACTGTTTTTT. Translation: CASSDPEGGAAEKLFF. V and J are TRBV6-1 and TRBJ1-4, with TRBD1 as a possible D gene (5 bases). Between the trimmed V and J ends, which lost 3 bases and 7 bases, there was a span of 18 bases. This CDR3 has 16 amino acids. Germline CDR1 and CDR2: MNHNS and SASEGT.

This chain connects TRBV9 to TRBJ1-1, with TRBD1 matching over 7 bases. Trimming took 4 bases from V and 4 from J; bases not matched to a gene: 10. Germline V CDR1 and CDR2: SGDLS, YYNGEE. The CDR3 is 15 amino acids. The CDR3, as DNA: TGTGCCAGCAGCCCACAAGGTTCAGGGGGCACTGAAGCTTTCTTT. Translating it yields CASSPQGSGGTEAFF.

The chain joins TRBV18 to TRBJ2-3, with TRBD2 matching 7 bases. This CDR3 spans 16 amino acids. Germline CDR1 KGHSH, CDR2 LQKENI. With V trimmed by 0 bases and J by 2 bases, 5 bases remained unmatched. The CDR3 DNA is TGTGCCAGCTCACCACCCAATAGCGGGCCCACAGATACGCAGTATTTT. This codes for CASSPPNSGPTDTQYF. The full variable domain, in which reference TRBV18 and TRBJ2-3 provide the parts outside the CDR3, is NAGVMQNPRHLVRRRGQEARLRCSPMKGHSHVYWYRQLPEEGLKFMVYLQKENIIDESGMPKERFSAEFPKEGPSILRIQQVVRGDSAAYFCASSPPNSGPTDTQYFGPGTRLTVL.

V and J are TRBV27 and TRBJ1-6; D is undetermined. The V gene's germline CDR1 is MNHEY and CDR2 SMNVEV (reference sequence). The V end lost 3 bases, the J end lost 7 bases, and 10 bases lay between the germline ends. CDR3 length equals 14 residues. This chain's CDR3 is CASSFTGWNSPLHF. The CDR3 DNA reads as TGTGCCAGCAGTTTTACGGGGTGGAATTCACCCCTCCACTTT.

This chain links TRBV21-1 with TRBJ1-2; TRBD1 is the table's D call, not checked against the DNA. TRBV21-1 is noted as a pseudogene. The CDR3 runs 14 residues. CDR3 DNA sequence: TGTGCCAGAGAGGGGTACAGGGAACTGTATGGCTACACCTTC. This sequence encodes CAREGYRELYGYTF.

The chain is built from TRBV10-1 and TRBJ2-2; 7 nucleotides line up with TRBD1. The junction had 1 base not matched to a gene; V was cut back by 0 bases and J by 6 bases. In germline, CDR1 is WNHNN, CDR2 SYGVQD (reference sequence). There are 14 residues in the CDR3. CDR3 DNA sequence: TGCGCCAGCAGTGAGTCGAGGGGGCCCGGGGAGCTGTTTTTT. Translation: CASSESRGPGELFF.

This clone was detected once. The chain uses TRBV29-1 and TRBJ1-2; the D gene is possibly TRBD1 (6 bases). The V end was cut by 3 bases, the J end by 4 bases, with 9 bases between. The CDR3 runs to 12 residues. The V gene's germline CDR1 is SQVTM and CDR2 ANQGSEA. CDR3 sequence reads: CSVETGVYGYTF. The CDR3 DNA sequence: TGCAGCGTTGAGACAGGCGTCTATGGCTACACCTTC. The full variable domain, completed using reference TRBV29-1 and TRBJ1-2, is SAVISQKPSRDICQRGTSLTIQCQVDSQVTMMFWYRQQPGQSLTLIATANQGSEATYESGFVIDKFPISRPNLTFSTLTVSNMSPEDSSIYLCSVETGVYGYTFGSGTRLTVV.

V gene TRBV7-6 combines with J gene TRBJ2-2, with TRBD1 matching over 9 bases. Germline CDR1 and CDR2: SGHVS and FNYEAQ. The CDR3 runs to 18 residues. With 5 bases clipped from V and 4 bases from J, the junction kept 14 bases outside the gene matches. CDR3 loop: CASSPINPGQGSTGELFF. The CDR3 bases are TGTGCCAGCAGCCCAATCAATCCTGGACAGGGGTCCACCGGGGAGCTGTTTTTT.

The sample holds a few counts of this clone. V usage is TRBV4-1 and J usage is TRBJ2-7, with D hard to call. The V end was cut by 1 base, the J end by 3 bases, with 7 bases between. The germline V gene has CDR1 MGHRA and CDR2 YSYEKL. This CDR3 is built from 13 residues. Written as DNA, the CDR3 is TGCGCCAGCAGCCAAGGCGGCGGCTACGAGCAGTACTTC. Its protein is CASSQGGGYEQYF.

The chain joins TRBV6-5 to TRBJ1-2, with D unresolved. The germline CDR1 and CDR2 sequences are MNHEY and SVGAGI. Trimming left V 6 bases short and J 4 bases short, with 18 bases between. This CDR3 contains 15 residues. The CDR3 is CASRSLMGIAYGYTF. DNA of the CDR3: TGTGCCAGCAGGTCCCTAATGGGTATTGCCTATGGCTACACCTTC.

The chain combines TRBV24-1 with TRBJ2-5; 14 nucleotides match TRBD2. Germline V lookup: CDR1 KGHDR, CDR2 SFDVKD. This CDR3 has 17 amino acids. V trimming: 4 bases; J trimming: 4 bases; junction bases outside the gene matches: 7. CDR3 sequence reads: CATSDHGTSGSIETQYF. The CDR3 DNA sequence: TGTGCCACCAGTGACCATGGGACTAGCGGGAGTATAGAGACCCAGTACTTC.

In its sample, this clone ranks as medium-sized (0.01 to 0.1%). The CDR3 DNA follows: TGCAGTGCTAGTGGGGTCCGGGAGGGATTCTACGAGCAGTACTTC. Amino acid sequence: CSASGVREGFYEQYF. The chain links TRBV20-1 to TRBJ2-7; TRBD2 matches 8 bases. The ends lost 3 bases at V and 3 bases at J; junction bases unmatched: 10. CDR3 length equals 15 residues. Germline V gives CDR1 DFQATT, CDR2 SNEGSKA (reference sequence).

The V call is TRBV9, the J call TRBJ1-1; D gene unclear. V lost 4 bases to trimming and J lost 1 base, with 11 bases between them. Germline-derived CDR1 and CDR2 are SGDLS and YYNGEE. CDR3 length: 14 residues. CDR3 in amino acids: CASSPLRPNTEAFF. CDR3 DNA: TGTGCCAGCAGCCCTCTAAGGCCGAACACTGAAGCTTTCTTT.

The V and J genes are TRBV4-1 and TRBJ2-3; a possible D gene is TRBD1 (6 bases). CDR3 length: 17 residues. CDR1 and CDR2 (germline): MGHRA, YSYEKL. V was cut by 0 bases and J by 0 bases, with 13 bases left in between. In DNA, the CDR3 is TGCGCCAGCAGCCAAGATGGGGGCGGCACTAGCACAGATACGCAGTATTTT. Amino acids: CASSQDGGGTSTDTQYF.

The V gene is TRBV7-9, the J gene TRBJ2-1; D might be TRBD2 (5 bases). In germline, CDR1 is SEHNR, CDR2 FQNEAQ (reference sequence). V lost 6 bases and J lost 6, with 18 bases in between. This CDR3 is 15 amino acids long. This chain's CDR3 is CASRGAGPPPNEQFF. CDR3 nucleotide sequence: TGTGCCAGCAGAGGTGCGGGCCCGCCCCCCAATGAGCAGTTCTTC.

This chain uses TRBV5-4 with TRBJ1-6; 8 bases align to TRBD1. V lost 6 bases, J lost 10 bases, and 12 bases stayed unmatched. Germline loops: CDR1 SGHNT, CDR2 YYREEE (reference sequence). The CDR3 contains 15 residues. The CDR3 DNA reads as TGTGCCAGCAAACCTGACAGGGGTCCGGGGTCACCCCTCCACTTT. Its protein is CASKPDRGPGSPLHF.

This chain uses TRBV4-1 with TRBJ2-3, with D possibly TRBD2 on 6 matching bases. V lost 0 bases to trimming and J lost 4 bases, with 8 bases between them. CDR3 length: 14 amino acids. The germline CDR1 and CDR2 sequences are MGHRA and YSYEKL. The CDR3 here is CASSQDRGSDTQYF. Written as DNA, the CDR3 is TGCGCCAGCAGCCAAGATCGGGGGTCAGATACGCAGTATTTT.

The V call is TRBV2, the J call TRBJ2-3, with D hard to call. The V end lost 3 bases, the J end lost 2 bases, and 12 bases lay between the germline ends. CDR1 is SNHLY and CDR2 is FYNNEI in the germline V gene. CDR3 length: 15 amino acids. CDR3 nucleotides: TGTGCCAGCAGTGACTTTGTCCTTTCCACAGATACGCAGTATTTT. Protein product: CASSDFVLSTDTQYF.

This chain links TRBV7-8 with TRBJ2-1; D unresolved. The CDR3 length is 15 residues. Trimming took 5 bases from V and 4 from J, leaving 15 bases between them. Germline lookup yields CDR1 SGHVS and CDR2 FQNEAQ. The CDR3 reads CASSPPIAPYNEQFF. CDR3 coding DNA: TGTGCCAGCAGCCCGCCGATAGCTCCGTACAATGAGCAGTTCTTC.

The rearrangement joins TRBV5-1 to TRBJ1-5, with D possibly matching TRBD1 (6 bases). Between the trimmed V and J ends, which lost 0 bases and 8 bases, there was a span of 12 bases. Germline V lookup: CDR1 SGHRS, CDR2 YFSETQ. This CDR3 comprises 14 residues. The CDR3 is CASSLEQGGKPQHF. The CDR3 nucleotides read TGCGCCAGCAGCTTGGAACAGGGTGGTAAGCCCCAGCATTTT.

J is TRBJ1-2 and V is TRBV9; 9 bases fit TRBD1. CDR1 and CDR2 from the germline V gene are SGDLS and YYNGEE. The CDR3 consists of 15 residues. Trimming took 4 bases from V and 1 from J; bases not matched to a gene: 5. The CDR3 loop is CASSRPGQGNYGYTF. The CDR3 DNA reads TGTGCCAGCAGCCGGCCGGGACAGGGTAACTATGGCTACACCTTC.

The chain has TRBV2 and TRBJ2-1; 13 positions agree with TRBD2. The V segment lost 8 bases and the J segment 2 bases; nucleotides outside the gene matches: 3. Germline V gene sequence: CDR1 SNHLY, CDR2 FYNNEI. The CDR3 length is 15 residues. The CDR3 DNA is TGTGCCAGCCTGGGACTAGCGGGACCCTACAATGAGCAGTTCTTC. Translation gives CASLGLAGPYNEQFF. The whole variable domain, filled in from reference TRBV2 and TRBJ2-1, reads EPEVTQTPSHQVTQMGQEVILRCVPISNHLYFYWYRQILGQKVEFLVSFYNNEISEKSEIFDDQFSVERPDGSNFTLKIRSTKLEDSAMYFCASLGLAGPYNEQFFGPGTRLTVL.

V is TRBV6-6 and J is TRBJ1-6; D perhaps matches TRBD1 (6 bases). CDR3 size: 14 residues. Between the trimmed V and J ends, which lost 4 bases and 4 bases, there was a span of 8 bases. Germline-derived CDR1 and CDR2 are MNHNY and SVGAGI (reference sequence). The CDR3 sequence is CASSWDIYNSPLHF. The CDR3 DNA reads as TGTGCCAGCAGTTGGGACATATATAATTCACCCCTCCACTTT.